These 8 T cell receptor beta chains were sequenced from one sample in a study of OX40 agonist ivuxolimab in advanced cancers. Using immunoSEQ multiplex PCR, the repertoire was profiled, and TCRdb retains in-frame clones only, with some absent. The sample yields 40,000 to 60,000 clones, over 75% seen once. Sequences were derived from CD4+ or CD8+ T cells sorted from blood, sampled in a trial of the OX40 agonist ivuxolimab. These receptors came from an adult with an advanced solid tumor such as melanoma, head and neck, liver or kidney cancer.

The rearrangement uses TRBV6-1 and TRBJ2-1, with D possibly matching TRBD1 (6 bases). Deletions cut 1 base from V and 2 bases from J, with 12 bases between. This CDR3 spans 16 amino acids. In germline, CDR1 is MNHNS, CDR2 SASEGT. The CDR3 bases are TGTGCCAGCAGTGAAGACACAGGGATCCCCTACAATGAGCAGTTCTTC. This translates into CASSEDTGIPYNEQFF.

In nucleotides, the CDR3 is TGTGCCTCCCATTCACAGGTATATAGCAATCAGCCCCAGCATTTT. Translated, it gives CASHSQVYSNQPQHF. The gene calls are TRBV6-1 and TRBJ1-5, with D possibly matching TRBD1 (5 bases). Germline V gene lookup returns CDR1 MNHNS and CDR2 SASEGT. V was cut by 11 bases and J by 0 bases, with 17 bases left in between. The CDR3 loop spans 15 amino acids.

The J gene is TRBJ2-2, the V gene TRBV6-1; 7 bases map to TRBD1. The CDR3 spans 15 residues. V gave up 2 bases and J gave up 4 bases; unmatched junction bases: 4. Germline V gene lookup returns CDR1 MNHNS and CDR2 SASEGT. CDR3 nucleotide sequence: TGTGCCAGCAGTGAACGAACAGGGGCCACCGGGGAGCTGTTTTTT. It specifies CASSERTGATGELFF.

The chain links TRBV5-5 to TRBJ1-2, with 9 bases identical to TRBD1. The V and J ends lost 3 bases and 7 bases, in that order; junction bases with no gene match: 7. Germline V gene sequence: CDR1 SGHKS, CDR2 YYEKEE (reference sequence). The CDR3 loop spans 14 amino acids. CDR3 DNA sequence: TGTGCCAGCAGCTGGACAGGGGTTGGAGCTGGCTACACCTTC. This gives the protein CASSWTGVGAGYTF.

The gene calls are TRBV18 and TRBJ1-2; D is undetermined. Trimming left V 6 bases short and J 1 base short, with 9 bases between. This CDR3 comprises 13 residues. Looked up from germline, CDR1 is KGHSH and CDR2 is LQKENI. Here the CDR3 DNA reads TGTGCCAGCTCTCCCGGGATTAACTATGGCTACACCTTC. It specifies CASSPGINYGYTF.

This chain connects TRBV19 to TRBJ2-7, with 8 bases fitting TRBD2. This CDR3 has 14 residues. Germline V gene lookup returns CDR1 LNHDA and CDR2 SQIVND (reference sequence). Trimming cost V 5 bases and J 3 bases; bases outside gene matches: 6. CDR3 sequence (DNA): TGTGCCAGTAGTGCCCGGGGGGGGTACTACGAGCAGTACTTC. Encoded protein: CASSARGGYYEQYF. Full variable domain (missing parts from reference TRBV19 and TRBJ2-7): DGGITQSPKYLFRKEGQNVTLSCEQNLNHDAMYWYRQDPGQGLRLIYYSQIVNDFQKGDIAEGYSVSREKKESFPLTVTSAQKNPTAFYLCASSARGGYYEQYFGPGTRLTVT.

The chain is built from TRBV18 and TRBJ2-1, with D uncertain. V was pared by 5 bases and J by 7 bases, with 15 bases between. The CDR3 extends over 14 amino acids. Per germline, CDR1 KGHSH and CDR2 LQKENI. CDR3 DNA sequence: TGTGCCAGCTCAGCCGGGTATCAGAGGAATGAGCAGTTCTTC. This gives the protein CASSAGYQRNEQFF.

The chain has TRBV5-1 and TRBJ2-7; 7 nucleotides agree with TRBD1. CDR1 and CDR2 (germline): SGHRS, YFSETQ. The CDR3 sequence is 14 residues long. With V trimmed by 0 bases and J by 3 bases, 3 bases remained unmatched. CDR3 in DNA: TGCGCCAGCAGCTTGGAACAGGGGAACTACGAGCAGTACTTC. Amino acid sequence: CASSLEQGNYEQYF.